Listed here are 14 T cell receptor beta chains from one sample, sequenced in a study of cytomegalovirus exposure and HLA in healthy donors. A multiplex PCR was run with 60 Vbeta primers and 13 Jbeta primers. Only in-frame clones appear in the TCRdb table, and some are missing; sequencing was by immunoSEQ multiplex PCR. The table has around 94,000 clones, roughly 73% seen once. Material for sequencing was PBMCs. Every receptor here comes from a male donor in good health and CMV-seropositive.

This clone was detected only a few times. The rearrangement joins TRBV6-5 to TRBJ2-7, with TRBD2 matching over 9 bases. V lost 0 bases, J lost 7 bases, and 7 bases stayed unmatched. Germline V CDR1 and CDR2: MNHEY, SVGAGI. This CDR3 contains 15 residues. CDR3 DNA sequence: TGTGCCAGCAGTTACTCGGGGGGACTAGCTGGAGAGCAGTACTTC. It codes for CASSYSGGLAGEQYF.

V gene TRBV7-9 combines with J gene TRBJ2-5; 14 bases are a match to TRBD2. The CDR3 spans 16 residues. The V and J ends lost 5 bases and 5 bases, in that order; junction bases with no gene match: 7. In germline, CDR1 is SEHNR, CDR2 FQNEAQ (reference sequence). CDR3 in amino acids: CASSPGTSGSRETQYF. The CDR3 DNA sequence: TGTGCCAGCAGCCCAGGGACTAGCGGGAGTCGGGAGACCCAGTACTTC. The full variable domain, rest sourced from reference TRBV7-9 and TRBJ2-5, is DTGVSQNPRHKITKRGQNVTFRCDPISEHNRLYWYRQTLGQGPEFLTYFQNEAQLEKSRLLSDRFSAERPKGSFSTLEIQRTEQGDSAMYLCASSPGTSGSRETQYFGPGTRLLVL.

J is TRBJ1-2 and V is TRBV5-4; possible D gene TRBD1, 5 bases. Germline CDR1 and CDR2: SGHNT and YYREEE (reference sequence). The germline V and J ends were trimmed by 2 bases and 8 bases, with 10 bases remaining between them. This CDR3 has 12 residues. The CDR3 bases are TGTGCCAGCAGCTTCCCCAGGGAAGGCTACACCTTC. Its protein is CASSFPREGYTF.

V and J are TRBV30 and TRBJ1-1, with D possibly TRBD1 on 5 matching bases. Germline assignment: CDR1 GTSNPN and CDR2 SVGIG (reference sequence). The CDR3 sequence is 16 residues long. Deletions cut 0 bases from V and 4 bases from J, with 18 bases between. The CDR3 nucleotides are TGTGCCTGGAGTGTAGGCAGAGGAGGGGTTGGCACTGAAGCTTTCTTT. Protein: CAWSVGRGGVGTEAFF.

V is TRBV6-1 and J is TRBJ2-5; D call uncertain. Trimming took off 4 bases at V and 1 base at J, with 7 bases between the two ends. CDR3 length equals 13 residues. The V gene's germline CDR1 is MNHNS and CDR2 SASEGT. The CDR3 sequence: CASSVFLQETQYF. The CDR3 bases are TGTGCCAGCAGTGTGTTCCTCCAAGAGACCCAGTACTTC.

The V and J genes are TRBV19 and TRBJ2-7, with TRBD1 identical over 9 bases. V lost 5 bases to trimming and J lost 9 bases; unmatched junction nucleotides: 11. Germline-derived CDR1 and CDR2 are LNHDA and SQIVND (reference sequence). The CDR3 covers 14 residues. The CDR3 DNA sequence: TGTGCCAGTAGTGCCCCGGGACAGGGACCGTGGCAGTACTTC. This gives the protein CASSAPGQGPWQYF.

The chain carries TRBV30 and TRBJ1-3; maybe TRBD1 (6 bases). Trimming pared 5 bases from V and 2 bases from J, leaving 13 bases between. This CDR3 is built from 14 residues. Per germline, CDR1 GTSNPN and CDR2 SVGIG (reference sequence). CDR3 in DNA: TGTGCCTGGGGGGAGGGGGGGCCTGGAAACACCATATATTTT. Amino acid sequence: CAWGEGGPGNTIYF.

This chain links TRBV5-8 with TRBJ1-5, with 8 nucleotides matching TRBD1. Per germline, CDR1 SGHTS and CDR2 YDEGEE. V lost 1 base and J lost 0; bases outside the gene matches: 15. The CDR3 contains 20 residues. CDR3 DNA: TGTGCCAGCAGCTTGTCCCTCACAGGGGGGGTTTTGTATAGCAATCAGCCCCAGCATTTT. Translated: CASSLSLTGGVLYSNQPQHF.

V usage is TRBV7-8 and J usage is TRBJ1-4; the match to TRBD1 covers 10 bases. CDR3 size: 19 residues. Germline V gene sequence: CDR1 SGHVS, CDR2 FQNEAQ. Losses at the gene ends were 5 bases for V and 3 bases for J; bases not matched to a gene: 15. The CDR3 is CASSQRRTGGNLANEKLFF. DNA of the CDR3: TGTGCCAGCAGCCAGCGGAGGACAGGGGGAAATCTGGCTAATGAAAAACTGTTTTTT.

The chain employs TRBV11-2 and TRBJ2-7; 7 bases are shared with TRBD2. The CDR3 contains 13 residues. Per the germline V gene, CDR1 is SGHAT and CDR2 is FQNNGV. V shed 1 base and J 9 bases; nucleotides not matched to a gene: 6. The CDR3 is CASSLAAGIWQYF. The CDR3 DNA sequence: TGTGCCAGCAGCTTAGCAGCGGGAATTTGGCAGTACTTC.

The J gene is TRBJ1-2, the V gene TRBV7-9, with D unclear. Trimming took 5 bases from V and 8 from J, leaving 21 bases between them. Germline CDR1 is SEHNR and CDR2 is FQNEAQ (reference sequence). This CDR3 spans 15 amino acids. The CDR3 loop reads CASSPHGSRPGGYTF. The CDR3 region has the DNA TGTGCCAGCAGCCCGCATGGCTCCCGACCGGGAGGCTACACCTTC.

The chain couples TRBV2 to TRBJ2-5; 8 bases line up with TRBD1. Trimming took 6 bases from V and 5 from J; bases not matched to a gene: 5. CDR3 length equals 13 residues. Germline loops: CDR1 SNHLY, CDR2 FYNNEI. The CDR3 region is CASRDRGLETQYF. The CDR3 bases are TGTGCCAGCAGAGACAGGGGTTTGGAGACCCAGTACTTC. The full variable domain, in which reference TRBV2 and TRBJ2-5 provide the parts outside the CDR3, is EPEVTQTPSHQVTQMGQEVILRCVPISNHLYFYWYRQILGQKVEFLVSFYNNEISEKSEIFDDQFSVERPDGSNFTLKIRSTKLEDSAMYFCASRDRGLETQYFGPGTRLLVL.

In its sample, this clone was seen a few times. The chain employs TRBV9 and TRBJ1-6; 9 bases are shared with TRBD1. The germline gives CDR1 SGDLS, CDR2 YYNGEE. The CDR3 totals 14 residues. The J segment lost 13 bases and the V segment lost 7 bases, leaving 12 bases of the junction unmatched. CDR3 loop: CASGPGQGYNPLHF. CDR3 DNA sequence: TGTGCCAGCGGACCGGGACAGGGATACAATCCCCTCCACTTT. The full variable domain, in which reference TRBV9 and TRBJ1-6 provide the parts outside the CDR3, is DSGVTQTPKHLITATGQRVTLRCSPRSGDLSVYWYQQSLDQGLQFLIQYYNGEERAKGNILERFSAQQFPDLHSELNLSSLELGDSALYFCASGPGQGYNPLHFGNGTRLTVT.

This clone occurred once. V is TRBV19 and J is TRBJ2-7, with 10 bases lining up with TRBD2. The J segment lost 2 bases and the V segment lost 6 bases, leaving 13 bases of the junction unmatched. Germline V gene lookup returns CDR1 LNHDA and CDR2 SQIVND (reference sequence). The CDR3 is 17 residues long. CDR3 coding DNA: TGTGCCAGTAGCCGGTCAGCGGGAGGGGATCTGACCTACGAGCAGTACTTC. It yields the protein CASSRSAGGDLTYEQYF. The whole variable domain, filled in from reference TRBV19 and TRBJ2-7, reads DGGITQSPKYLFRKEGQNVTLSCEQNLNHDAMYWYRQDPGQGLRLIYYSQIVNDFQKGDIAEGYSVSREKKESFPLTVTSAQKNPTAFYLCASSRSAGGDLTYEQYFGPGTRLTVT.